The T cell receptor beta chain described here comes from a study of beta chain features in type 1 diabetes. Study-wide results and caveats: All four CD4+ subsets of Type 1 diabetes patients contained TCRB CDR3s that were moderately but significantly shorter.

Comment on this clone: The antigen is undetermined.

cDNA synthesis used the whole RNA isolate, giving expressed TCRB sequences. Only in-frame clones appear in the TCRdb table, and some are missing; sequencing was by immunoSEQ multiplex PCR. The data show hundreds of thousands of clones, 9.5% to 13% seen once. V lost 3 bases, J lost 6 bases, and 9 bases lay in between. The CDR3 sequence is 12 residues long. Germline assignment: CDR1 MDHEN and CDR2 SYDVKM. Sequencing used naive CD4+ T cells from blood. V gene TRBV28 combines with J gene TRBJ2-7, with D perhaps matching TRBD1 (5 bases). This sequence originates from a man aged 30 to 45 with type 1 diabetes. CDR3 protein: CASSFQGVEQYF. CDR3 DNA: TGTGCCAGCAGTTTTCAGGGCGTCGAGCAGTACTTC.